In this sample, the clone carrying this T cell receptor (beta chain) turned up a few times. Its target is not known. Documented time point: pre-sensitization, week 0. Treatment given: therapeutic diphenylcyclopropenone sensitization with weekly scalp DPC. TCRdb reprocessed the RACE reads with MiXCR, giving one entry per CDR3 protein. The sample has more than 55,000 distinct CDR3 sequences, approximately 11% seen once; the top ten hold roughly 4%. The germline V gene has CDR1 MGHDK and CDR2 SYGVNS. The germline V and J ends were trimmed by 4 bases and 7 bases, with 14 bases remaining between them. There are 15 residues in the CDR3. The data were obtained in a study of human T cells and chemical hapten exposure. Looking at the study overall: Donors were sensitized with 2% DPC on the upper inner arm. Application of 0.01% DPC to the upper back was done by patch test, with a reading at 6 days.

The study's findings and limits: There were significantly more large CDR3 similarity clusters among expanded TCRs than among controls.

V is TRBV25-1 and J is TRBJ2-6; no reliable D call. The sequence derives from a woman in her forties with alopecia areata. Some clones in this sample may be carry-over from other donors' samples. Sequences were derived from whole blood, sampled in connection with sensitization to the hapten diphenylcyclopropenone (DPC). The CDR3 region has the DNA TGTGCCAGCAGTGCCGCGGCCGGCGGAGCCAACGTCCTGACTTTC. Encoded protein: CASSAAAGGANVLTF.